This TCR beta chain was identified in a study of blood T cells in healthy people across ages. Germline lookup yields CDR1 SQVTM and CDR2 ANQGSEA. This CDR3 has 12 residues. V shed 4 bases and J shed 9 bases, with 13 bases lying between them. Then a second PCR, running about 7 to 11 cycles, was carried out with a sample-barcoded 5' primer and a J-beta primer mix. TCRdb used MiXCR to reprocess the 5' RACE reads, holding one entry per CDR3 protein. The repertoire holds fewer than 800,000 distinct CDR3 sequences, with 25% as singletons. Study observations and caveats: A strong correlation was seen between TCR beta diversity and naive T cell percentage.

Regarding this clonotype: Its specificity is unknown.

The same data also went into a second study, on T cells of mothers and their children.

Material: blood. The sequence was obtained from a boy younger than 18 in good health. The chain carries TRBV29-1 and TRBJ2-1; D gene ambiguous. The CDR3 is CSVVLVAVEQFF. For the CDR3, the DNA is TGCAGCGTTGTATTAGTAGCAGTTGAGCAGTTCTTC.